The sequence of this T cell receptor beta chain was determined in a study of cytomegalovirus exposure and HLA in healthy donors. The study's findings and limits: The classifier reportedly diagnosed cytomegalovirus status with high sensitivity and specificity. In vitro data verified a few CMV-associated chains as specific for CMV antigens. Among TCR sequences, most were rare, though some public TCRs appeared in many donors.

The protocol was immunoSEQ multiplex PCR, while the TCRdb copy is restricted to in-frame clones and leaves out a portion. The table has 220,000 or so clones, approximately 88% seen once. The germline V gene has CDR1 SGHDN and CDR2 FVKESK. The CDR3 has 11 amino acids. Trimming left V 1 base short and J 7 bases short, with 2 bases between. Notes on this clone: Its antigen is as yet unknown.

This sequence joins TRBV14 and TRBJ2-1; D uncertain. Sequenced material: PBMCs. This TCR was sampled from a woman between 25 and 40 years old in good health and CMV-seropositive. CDR3 DNA: TGTGCCAGCAGCCAAGTGAATGAGCAGTTCTTC. It is translated as CASSQVNEQFF.